A single sample gave rise to the 30 T cell receptor beta chains below, sequenced in a study of cytomegalovirus exposure and HLA in healthy donors. The table came from immunoSEQ multiplex PCR; TCRdb's copy has only in-frame clones and leaves some out. The sample consists of about 180,000 clones, around 84% of them appearing once. The specimen sequenced was PBMCs. These receptors all stem from a man aged 18 to 35 in good health and CMV-seropositive.

The chain joins TRBV7-9 to TRBJ2-7; D may be TRBD1 (6 bases). In germline, CDR1 is SEHNR, CDR2 FQNEAQ (reference sequence). Between the trimmed V and J ends, which lost 5 bases and 2 bases, there was a span of 10 bases. This CDR3 spans 13 amino acids. The CDR3 is CASSPNRAYEQYF. The CDR3 bases are TGTGCCAGCAGCCCAAACAGGGCCTACGAGCAGTACTTC.

J is TRBJ2-1 and V is TRBV19, with a weak D call TRBD1 (5 bases). This CDR3 region has 12 residues. The V end was cut by 3 bases, the J end by 7 bases, with 7 bases between. Germline V gene data show CDR1 as LNHDA and CDR2 as SQIVND (reference sequence). This chain's CDR3 is CASSMAGNEQFF. The DNA for the CDR3 is TGTGCCAGTAGTATGGCAGGGAATGAGCAGTTCTTC. Variable domain in full (rest from reference TRBV19 and TRBJ2-1): DGGITQSPKYLFRKEGQNVTLSCEQNLNHDAMYWYRQDPGQGLRLIYYSQIVNDFQKGDIAEGYSVSREKKESFPLTVTSAQKNPTAFYLCASSMAGNEQFFGPGTRLTVL.

The CDR3 region has the DNA TGTGCCAGCAGCGTTACAGCTTCCGGGGGAGCTTTCTTT. It is translated as CASSVTASGGAFF. This chain joins TRBV9 and TRBJ1-1; maybe TRBD1 (5 bases). CDR3 length equals 13 residues. From germline, CDR1 is SGDLS and CDR2 YYNGEE. Trimming shortened V by 2 bases and J by 10 bases, and 15 bases separated the two germline ends.

The chain is built from TRBV28 and TRBJ2-1; D ambiguous. The CDR3 totals 14 residues. The ends were cut back, 4 bases at V and 6 bases at J, with 13 bases in the middle. Germline CDR1 is MDHEN and CDR2 is SYDVKM. The CDR3 here is CASSSAGLGNEQFF. For the CDR3, the DNA is TGTGCCAGCAGTTCGGCCGGGTTGGGCAATGAGCAGTTCTTC.

The genes are TRBV6-4 and TRBJ2-1, with 7 bases fitting TRBD2. From germline, CDR1 is MRHNA and CDR2 SNTAGT. V lost 6 bases to trimming and J lost 0 bases; unmatched junction nucleotides: 5. The CDR3 totals 15 residues. The CDR3 DNA is TGTGCCAGCAGACCCCTAGCGGTCTCCTACAATGAGCAGTTCTTC. Amino acids: CASRPLAVSYNEQFF.

The J gene is TRBJ2-4, the V gene TRBV6-1; D unclear. The V end lost 6 bases, the J end lost 11 bases, and 14 bases lay between the germline ends. Germline assignment: CDR1 MNHNS and CDR2 SASEGT. The CDR3 covers 12 residues. In DNA, the CDR3 is TGTGCCAGCAGCTCGGCCGACGAGGTTCAGTACTTC. Protein: CASSSADEVQYF.

This clone has a count of ten or more. This chain connects TRBV30 to TRBJ1-1; 8 nucleotides agree with TRBD1. The CDR3 loop spans 13 amino acids. CDR1 and CDR2 from the germline V gene are GTSNPN and SVGIG (reference sequence). The V segment lost 2 bases and the J segment 7 bases; nucleotides outside the gene matches: 6. DNA for the CDR3: TGTGCCTGGAGTCCGACAGGGGAATATGAAGCTTTCTTT. Translated: CAWSPTGEYEAFF.

The gene calls are TRBV9 and TRBJ2-1; 10 bases align to TRBD2. This CDR3 contains 14 residues. Unmatched junction bases numbered 7, after V lost 4 bases and J lost 9 bases. Germline-derived CDR1 and CDR2 are SGDLS and YYNGEE. The CDR3 spells CASSPSGSVGEQFF. The CDR3, as DNA: TGTGCCAGCAGCCCTAGCGGGAGCGTGGGTGAGCAGTTCTTC.

This clone was detected once. The chain couples TRBV9 to TRBJ2-2; TRBD2 agrees at 7 bases. The CDR3 consists of 15 residues. With V trimmed by 6 bases and J by 2 bases, 7 bases remained unmatched. Germline values: CDR1 SGDLS, CDR2 YYNGEE. CDR3 protein: CASTRASGNTGELFF. The CDR3 DNA sequence: TGTGCCAGCACACGGGCTAGCGGAAACACCGGGGAGCTGTTTTTT.

This clone was counted between two and nine times. The CDR3 nucleotides are TGTGCCAGCAGTGAGGCGGGGATGGGAGGCTACACCTTC. Its protein product is CASSEAGMGGYTF. This rearrangement joins TRBV2 to TRBJ1-2; no clear D. Per the germline V gene, CDR1 is SNHLY and CDR2 is FYNNEI. This CDR3 has 13 amino acids. The germline V and J ends were trimmed by 3 bases and 8 bases, with 13 bases remaining between them.

J is TRBJ1-1 and V is TRBV6-1; TRBD1 might be the D (6 bases). The CDR3 loop spans 12 amino acids. V lost 5 bases, J lost 8 bases, and 12 bases lay in between. Germline CDR1 and CDR2: MNHNS and SASEGT. The CDR3 loop is CASSQHRAEAFF. DNA of the CDR3: TGTGCCAGCAGTCAACACAGGGCGGAAGCTTTCTTT.

This chain joins TRBV7-9 and TRBJ1-2; perhaps TRBD1 as D (6 bases). The germline CDR1 and CDR2 sequences are SEHNR and FQNEAQ (reference sequence). V lost 1 base, J lost 4 bases, and 10 bases lay in between. CDR3 length: 14 amino acids. The CDR3 protein is CASSLVTGLYGYTF. For the CDR3, the DNA is TGTGCCAGCAGCTTAGTTACAGGGCTCTATGGCTACACCTTC.

The gene calls are TRBV19 and TRBJ2-3; 11 bases map to TRBD2. Germline V gene sequence: CDR1 LNHDA, CDR2 SQIVND (reference sequence). The CDR3 has 18 amino acids. With V trimmed by 6 bases and J by 4 bases, 15 bases remained unmatched. The CDR3 DNA follows: TGTGCCAGTAGCCTAAAAGGACTAGCGGGTTTCGGAGCAGATACGCAGTATTTT. Translation: CASSLKGLAGFGADTQYF.

The chain is built from TRBV11-3 and TRBJ2-2, with 7 bases fitting TRBD1. Germline V lookup: CDR1 SGHNT, CDR2 YENEEA. After removal of 5 bases from V and 5 bases from J, the junction contained 11 bases not matched to a gene. This CDR3 region has 16 residues. The CDR3 bases are TGTGCCAGCAGCACCCGACAGGGTGTAGGAACCGGGGAGCTGTTTTTT. This encodes CASSTRQGVGTGELFF.

This chain joins TRBV28 and TRBJ2-5; tentatively, D is TRBD1 (8 bases). This CDR3 is 15 amino acids long. Germline CDR1 reads MDHEN; CDR2 reads SYDVKM. The germline V and J ends were trimmed by 4 bases and 4 bases, with 16 bases remaining between them. CDR3 in amino acids: CASSSDRGGLETQYF. In nucleotides, the CDR3 is TGTGCCAGCAGTTCCGACAGGGGAGGGTTAGAGACCCAGTACTTC.

The chain employs TRBV7-8 and TRBJ2-3; D might be TRBD1 (6 bases). Trimming stripped 5 bases from V and 3 bases from J, with 21 bases between. CDR3 length: 17 residues. Germline-derived CDR1 and CDR2 are SGHVS and FQNEAQ. DNA for the CDR3: TGTGCCAGCAGCACCCCCTCCGGTGGGGGCTTGACAGATACGCAGTATTTT. Protein sequence: CASSTPSGGGLTDTQYF.

The table lists this clone with a count of one. The chain combines TRBV7-3 with TRBJ2-3, with D maybe TRBD2 (5 bases). Germline values: CDR1 SGHTA, CDR2 FQGTGA. V gave up 5 bases and J gave up 0 bases, with 12 bases separating them. The CDR3 is 15 amino acids. The CDR3 loop is CASSTGEWSTDTQYF. The DNA for the CDR3 is TGTGCCAGCAGCACTGGGGAGTGGAGCACAGATACGCAGTATTTT.

For the CDR3, the DNA is TGTGCCAGTGTTGGAGCGGCAGATACGCAGTATTTT. Translating it yields CASVGAADTQYF. The V gene is TRBV19, the J gene TRBJ2-3, with TRBD2 as a possible D gene (5 bases). CDR1 and CDR2 (germline): LNHDA, SQIVND (reference sequence). The V end was cut by 8 bases, the J end by 4 bases, with 10 bases between. The CDR3 covers 12 residues.

This clone was counted between two and nine times. V gene TRBV30 combines with J gene TRBJ1-5; D gene unclear. Looked up from germline, CDR1 is GTSNPN and CDR2 is SVGIG (reference sequence). V shed 0 bases and J shed 7 bases, with 10 bases lying between them. The CDR3 is 13 amino acids. CDR3 sequence: CAWSVRPGQPQHF. DNA for the CDR3: TGTGCCTGGAGTGTACGGCCGGGACAGCCCCAGCATTTT.

The chain links TRBV5-4 to TRBJ1-6; D is possibly TRBD1 (5 bases). V shed 4 bases and J shed 8 bases, with 10 bases lying between them. The CDR3 contains 13 residues. The germline V gene has CDR1 SGHNT and CDR2 YYREEE (reference sequence). The CDR3 sequence is CASSQGQYSPLHF. CDR3 coding DNA: TGTGCCAGCAGCCAGGGCCAGTATTCACCCCTCCACTTT.

This chain joins TRBV7-8 and TRBJ2-1; D unresolved. The CDR3 loop spans 12 amino acids. Germline V gives CDR1 SGHVS, CDR2 FQNEAQ. The germline V and J ends were trimmed by 3 bases and 2 bases, with 2 bases remaining between them. This chain's CDR3 is CASSFTYNEQFF. The CDR3 region has the DNA TGTGCCAGCAGCTTCACCTACAATGAGCAGTTCTTC.

V is TRBV27 and J is TRBJ2-3; 7 bases fit TRBD2. The CDR3 is made up of 16 amino acids. The germline CDR1 and CDR2 sequences are MNHEY and SMNVEV (reference sequence). V gave up 1 base and J gave up 0 bases; unmatched junction bases: 4. DNA for the CDR3: TGTGCCAGCAGTTTATATGCAGCGGGAAGCACAGATACGCAGTATTTT. It specifies CASSLYAAGSTDTQYF.

The chain carries TRBV11-2 and TRBJ2-1; D is uncertain. Per the germline V gene, CDR1 is SGHAT and CDR2 is FQNNGV. V lost 4 bases and J 7 bases, leaving 8 bases between the germline ends. The CDR3 contains 12 residues. The CDR3 DNA sequence: TGTGCCAGCAGCTCCGACAAGAATGAGCAGTTCTTC. Translating it yields CASSSDKNEQFF.

The chain is built from TRBV9 and TRBJ2-7, with TRBD1 identical over 9 bases. Germline-derived CDR1 and CDR2 are SGDLS and YYNGEE. V trimming: 2 bases; J trimming: 3 bases; junction bases outside the gene matches: 6. The CDR3 extends over 15 amino acids. The CDR3 loop reads CASSVGQGLGYEQYF. The CDR3 region has the DNA TGTGCCAGCAGCGTCGGACAGGGGTTAGGCTACGAGCAGTACTTC.

J is TRBJ1-1 and V is TRBV5-4; the D is unclear. The CDR3 runs to 13 residues. The V gene lost 4 bases and the J gene lost 4 bases, with 11 bases spanning the gap. Germline-derived CDR1 and CDR2 are SGHNT and YYREEE (reference sequence). The CDR3 DNA is TGTGCCAGCAGCGGAGATTTGGGCACTGAAGCTTTCTTT. Translation: CASSGDLGTEAFF.

The chain couples TRBV7-6 to TRBJ2-5; D gene uncertain. The CDR3 has 14 residues. V was trimmed by 0 bases and J by 3 bases, leaving 8 bases between them. Germline CDR1 is SGHVS and CDR2 is FNYEAQ. This CDR3 reads CASSLATAEETQYF. CDR3 bases: TGTGCCAGCAGCTTAGCGACGGCGGAAGAGACCCAGTACTTC.

The rearrangement joins TRBV28 to TRBJ2-1; TRBD2 aligns across 8 bases. Trimming at V came to 4 bases and at J to 3 bases, leaving 11 bases not matched to a gene. This CDR3 region has 17 residues. Germline CDR1 MDHEN, CDR2 SYDVKM. CDR3 bases: TGTGCCAGCAGTTCCCCCGTTGATAGCGGGGTCTACAATGAGCAGTTCTTC. Translated: CASSSPVDSGVYNEQFF.

The chain couples TRBV7-9 to TRBJ1-1, with TRBD1 as a possible D gene (6 bases). Germline V gene sequence: CDR1 SEHNR, CDR2 FQNEAQ (reference sequence). The CDR3 is 15 residues long. V lost 4 bases and J 1 base, leaving 13 bases between the germline ends. The CDR3 here is CASSSLQGSNTEAFF. CDR3 bases: TGTGCCAGCAGCTCATTACAGGGTTCGAACACTGAAGCTTTCTTT.

Only a few counts were recorded for this clone. This chain connects TRBV10-3 to TRBJ1-2, with a possible D match to TRBD1 (5 bases). From germline, CDR1 is ENHRY and CDR2 SYGVKD. V lost 2 bases to trimming and J lost 3 bases, with 13 bases between them. The CDR3 is 15 amino acids. The DNA for the CDR3 is TGTGCCATCAGTGAGATAGGGGATGGGGACTATGGCTACACCTTC. Residues: CAISEIGDGDYGYTF.

The V gene is TRBV6-6, the J gene TRBJ2-1, with TRBD1 matching 10 bases. The CDR3 covers 15 residues. With V trimmed by 4 bases and J by 6 bases, 6 bases remained unmatched. CDR1 is MNHNY and CDR2 is SVGAGI in the germline V gene (reference sequence). CDR3 region: CASSSTGTGANEQFF. DNA of the CDR3: TGTGCCAGCAGTTCCACCGGGACAGGGGCCAATGAGCAGTTCTTC.